This TCR beta chain was sequenced during a study of molecular identifiers for immune sequencing clone quantification. In its sample, this clonotype was seen many times. This CDR3 contains 15 residues. Germline V gene lookup returns CDR1 SEHNR and CDR2 FQNEAQ (reference sequence). V lost 2 bases, J lost 6 bases, and 11 bases lay in between. TCRdb re-analysed the PCR reads in MiXCR, keeping a single row per CDR3 protein. The table shows roughly 86,000 distinct CDR3 sequences, with around 19% occurring only once. Based on a CD8+CD4-CCR7+CD45RA+ profile, naive CD8 T cells were sorted. This receptor was taken from a human donor in good health. Some libraries in this study had Jurkat cell RNA spiked in. The V gene is TRBV7-9, the J gene TRBJ2-6; TRBD1 or TRBD2 may be the D gene (5 bases each). The material sequenced was naive CD8+ T cells from blood, with Jurkat cell RNA spiked in. Subset meaning: FACS-sorted CD8+CD4-CCR7+CD45RA+ naive T cells. The CDR3 loop reads CASSLPRDPANVLTF. The CDR3 nucleotides read TGTGCCAGCAGCTTACCCCGGGACCCGGCCAACGTCCTGACTTTC.